What follows is one T cell receptor beta chain and its context. Antigen unknown. Researchers ran the PCR with 60 Vbeta and 13 Jbeta primers. Original processing methods: Unique TCR beta chains totaled some 80 million in a later count, with some 10 million of them shared. Data came from immunoSEQ multiplex PCR; TCRdb stores just in-frame clones and leaves some out. That table supplies the V and J calls and clone size; D and trimming were determined from the DNA. This table has over 200,000 clones, 70% to 90% appearing once. The data were obtained in a study of cytomegalovirus exposure and HLA in healthy donors. Study-wide findings and caveats: The study labeled 180 or so TCR beta chains cytomegalovirus-associated. Later analysis showed TCR association rates varying by HLA locus, highest for DRB1 and lowest for HLA-C. Previously analyzed data showed that most TCR beta V segments were productive at a frequency of about 87% or about 30%.

Germline trimming cut 5 bases from V and 4 bases from J; bases unmatched to any gene: 7. CDR3 length: 14 residues. Germline V gives CDR1 PRHDT, CDR2 FYEKMQ (reference sequence). Sequencing was performed on PBMCs. This clonotype was obtained from a human donor in good health. The chain recombines TRBV13 with TRBJ1-2, with 7 nucleotides matching TRBD1. The chain's CDR3 is CASSLGTATYGYTF. CDR3 coding DNA: TGTGCCAGCAGCCTGGGGACAGCCACCTATGGCTACACCTTC.